A selection of T cell receptor beta chains follows, all from one sample in a study of T cell repertoires in aging, cancer and after chemotherapy. Using its own MiXCR run on the multiplex PCR reads, TCRdb lists one record per CDR3 protein. The sample shows a few thousand distinct CDR3 sequences, 55% to 70% of them seen only once. The sequenced sample was blood. Receptors originate from a human donor with a solid tumor. The conserved cysteine and the conserved F or W are not part of the CDR3 here. Expanded clones are given a class, and other clones once, few, many or no size at all.

TRBJ1-3,TRBV5-6,.,ASSRGQAGSGNTIY
TRBJ2-5,TRBV20-1,.,SAPGTVETQY
TRBJ1-1,TRBV5-8,once,AVEGQLNTEAF
TRBJ1-1,TRBV30,.,AWSVQGATEAF
TRBJ2-7,TRBV7-9,.,ASSLWGSYEQY
TRBJ2-1,TRBV18,.,ASSSLAASNNEQF
TRBJ1-3,TRBV7-9,.,ASSPQGARGNTIY
TRBJ1-5,TRBV19,.,ASSIDRDQPQH
TRBJ2-7,TRBV19,.,ASSIGTGQMGEQY
TRBJ2-5,TRBV21-1,.,ASTRSPSSGQETQY
TRBJ2-3,TRBV20-1,once,SARPDRGSTDTQY
TRBJ2-2,TRBV10-3,.,AISERDRMNANTGELF
TRBJ1-4,TRBV5-1,.,ASSLGRSTNEKLF
TRBJ1-5,TRBV6-5,once,ASSAQGEQPQH
TRBJ2-7,TRBV6-5,few,ASSYPGTYEQY
TRBJ2-7,TRBV6-5,.,ASSEGLAGGSYEQY
TRBJ1-4,TRBV10-3,.,ASRGSHEKLF
TRBJ1-5,TRBV29-1,.,SVVDRDMNQPQH
TRBJ1-5,TRBV6-5,few,ASSNSNQPQH
TRBJ1-2,TRBV18,once,ASSPDRSVYGYT
TRBJ2-3,TRBV11-2,.,ASSSGDTQY
TRBJ1-6,TRBV5-1,.,ASSLEGPGNSPLH